Each of the 10 T cell receptor beta chains below was sequenced from the same sample in a study of OX40 agonist ivuxolimab in advanced cancers. Profiling relied on immunoSEQ multiplex PCR, and the TCRdb table lists in-frame clones only, not all of them. The sample contains tens of thousands of clones, around four fifths of which appear only once. Sequencing used CD4+ or CD8+ T cells sorted from blood, obtained in a trial of the OX40 agonist ivuxolimab. The receptors stem from an adult with an advanced solid tumor such as melanoma, head and neck, liver or kidney cancer.

V gene TRBV5-1 combines with J gene TRBJ2-1; 8 bases agree with TRBD1. Germline CDR1 reads SGHRS; CDR2 reads YFSETQ. This CDR3 has 14 residues. V trimming: 0 bases; J trimming: 9 bases; junction bases outside the gene matches: 5. The CDR3 sequence: CASSLGTGLGEQFF. The CDR3 coding sequence is TGCGCCAGCAGCTTGGGGACAGGGTTGGGTGAGCAGTTCTTC.

The chain recombines TRBV2 with TRBJ1-3; 8 bases are shared with TRBD1. The CDR3 totals 15 residues. CDR1 SNHLY and CDR2 FYNNEI come from the germline V gene. J gave up 2 bases and V 4 bases, and 4 bases lay outside the gene matches. The CDR3 DNA sequence: TGTGCCAGCAGTGTCAAACAGGGGGCTGGAAACACCATATATTTT. It codes for CASSVKQGAGNTIYF.

The chain recombines TRBV19 with TRBJ2-3, with D maybe TRBD2 (5 bases). The CDR3 has 15 amino acids. Deletions cut 5 bases from V and 3 bases from J, with 15 bases between. CDR1 is LNHDA, CDR2 SQIVND, per germline (reference sequence). In DNA form, the CDR3 reads TGTGCCAGTAGTCAATCGGGATACGGGACAGATACGCAGTATTTT. It specifies CASSQSGYGTDTQYF.

V usage is TRBV4-1 and J usage is TRBJ2-1; 11 positions match TRBD2. After removal of 5 bases from V and 6 bases from J, the junction contained 9 bases not matched to a gene. CDR1 MGHRA and CDR2 YSYEKL come from the germline V gene. This CDR3 region has 16 residues. Here the CDR3 reads CASSTTSGGGTNEQFF. In nucleotides, the CDR3 is TGCGCCAGCAGCACCACTAGCGGGGGCGGGACCAATGAGCAGTTCTTC.

This chain links TRBV11-2 with TRBJ2-4; 13 nucleotides line up with TRBD2. Germline V gene sequence: CDR1 SGHAT, CDR2 FQNNGV. The CDR3 sequence is 17 residues long. J lost 3 bases, V lost 2 bases, and 4 bases had no gene match. The CDR3 reads CASSLFWTSGGKNIQYF. The CDR3, as DNA: TGTGCCAGCAGCTTATTTTGGACTAGCGGGGGCAAAAACATTCAGTACTTC.

The chain employs TRBV7-6 and TRBJ1-3; D is undetermined. This CDR3 comprises 16 residues. Trimming stripped 1 base from V and 2 bases from J, with 12 bases between. Per the germline V gene, CDR1 is SGHVS and CDR2 is FNYEAQ. The CDR3 DNA reads as TGTGCCAGCAGCTTAGAGGTAGGCGGCGCTGGAAACACCATATATTTT. Amino acid sequence: CASSLEVGGAGNTIYF.

The J gene is TRBJ2-2, the V gene TRBV12-5; possibly TRBD2 for D (5 bases). Looked up from germline, CDR1 is LGHNT and CDR2 is FRNRAP. The CDR3 runs 17 residues. V lost 1 base and J lost 0, with 12 bases in between. The CDR3 is CASGLAKSGANTGELFF. The CDR3 nucleotides are TGTGCTAGTGGTTTGGCAAAAAGCGGCGCGAACACCGGGGAGCTGTTTTTT.

The rearrangement joins TRBV10-3 to TRBJ1-1, with D perhaps matching TRBD1 (6 bases). V lost 6 bases and J lost 0, with 11 bases in between. This CDR3 is built from 14 residues. Germline V gene sequence: CDR1 ENHRY, CDR2 SYGVKD. The CDR3 sequence is CAISPGTLNTEAFF. CDR3 bases: TGTGCCATCAGCCCCGGGACACTGAACACTGAAGCTTTCTTT.

V usage is TRBV7-2 and J usage is TRBJ2-2, with 11 nucleotides matching TRBD2. CDR3 length: 17 residues. V lost 2 bases and J lost 7; bases outside the gene matches: 9. Germline values: CDR1 SGHTA, CDR2 FQGNSA. The CDR3 bases are TGTGCCAGCAGCTTAAACCTTCTAGCGGGGGGCGTCGGGGAGCTGTTTTTT. The encoded protein is CASSLNLLAGGVGELFF.

To note about this clone: One end of the junction varies from germline; a read error may be responsible. This chain connects TRBV18 to TRBJ1-2; no clear D gene. The germline CDR1 and CDR2 sequences are KGHSH and LQKENI. This CDR3 has 14 amino acids. CDR3 loop: CASSPPRPSTEFAF. The CDR3 DNA reads TGTGCCAGCTCACCACCGAGGCCCTCGACCGAGTTTGCCTTC.